The subject of this entry is one T cell receptor (beta chain). What it binds is not known. This specimen comes from a study of T cells in Graves' hyperthyroidism and ophthalmopathy. General study results and limits: Blood samples included most of the expanded thyroid clonotypes exceeding 0.001. Ophthalmopathy stood apart from stable hyperthyroidism in a 13 V-J model.

Amplified regions were TCR beta CDR3 sequences from RNA transcripts. Using the HTBI primer set, a first-round RT-PCR was run on the TCR CDR3. TCRdb passed the multiplex PCR reads through MiXCR, listing each CDR3 protein once. Of about 350,000 distinct CDR3 sequences detected, 14% appear once; the ten largest clones hold roughly 24%. V dropped 0 bases and J dropped 2 bases, with 11 bases sitting between them. Germline CDR1 SGDLS, CDR2 YYNGEE. The CDR3 is made up of 15 amino acids. Sequencing used blood. The J gene is TRBJ1-2, the V gene TRBV9, with unresolved D. This sequence originates from a woman aged 25 to 39 with Graves' hyperthyroidism. CDR3 coding DNA: TGTGCCAGCAGCGTAGGGTTGGGCGTCAACTATGGCTACACCTTC. Translation: CASSVGLGVNYGYTF. Based on the CDR3 plus reference TRBV9 and TRBJ1-2, the full variable domain is DSGVTQTPKHLITATGQRVTLRCSPRSGDLSVYWYQQSLDQGLQFLIQYYNGEERAKGNILERFSAQQFPDLHSELNLSSLELGDSALYFCASSVGLGVNYGYTFGSGTRLTVV.